These T cell receptor beta chains were read from a single sample in a study of blood T cell repertoires in COVID-19. Sequencing used immunoSEQ multiplex PCR; TCRdb keeps in-frame clones, though not all of them. The table has about 220,000 clones, approximately 86% seen once. Sequences were obtained from PBMCs or T cells enriched from blood (not recorded which). These TCRs come from a woman in her twenties or thirties with acute COVID-19. The conserved cysteine and the conserved F or W are not part of the CDR3 here. The order of the fields is clone size, V gene, CDR3 protein. Expanded clones are given a class, and other clones once, few, many or no size at all.

clone size: NA
V gene: TRBV27
CDR3 protein: ASSSGQGALKAKNIQY

clone size: NA
V gene: TRBV3-1/TRBV3-2
CDR3 protein: ASSQDRRRGSGDPLH

clone size: NA
V gene: TRBV4-3
CDR3 protein: ASSQDRYQETQY

clone size: NA
V gene: TRBV6-2/TRBV6-3
CDR3 protein: ASSPERDRTDEQY

clone size: NA
V gene: TRBV11-1
CDR3 protein: ASSLLESYEQY

clone size: once
V gene: TRBV7-2
CDR3 protein: ASSLARRGDSGNTIY

clone size: NA
V gene: TRBV3-1/TRBV3-2
CDR3 protein: ASSQYTTGELF

clone size: NA
V gene: TRBV6-2/TRBV6-3
CDR3 protein: ASSYEGTGANVLT

clone size: NA
V gene: TRBV7-9
CDR3 protein: ASSLGTGVNQPQH

clone size: NA
V gene: TRBV2
CDR3 protein: ASSVGTEFPSYEQY

clone size: NA
V gene: TRBV6-2/TRBV6-3
CDR3 protein: ASSYVGTGLINYGYT

clone size: few
V gene: TRBV6-5
CDR3 protein: ASGFQGARTEAF

clone size: NA
V gene: TRBV7-2
CDR3 protein: ASSQNRGPYGYT

clone size: NA
V gene: TRBV3-1/TRBV3-2
CDR3 protein: ASSQVAGNTEAF

clone size: NA
V gene: TRBV7-8
CDR3 protein: ASSLEWVITGVGYT

clone size: NA
V gene: TRBV29-1
CDR3 protein: SVEDAGQGGYT

clone size: NA
V gene: TRBV7-9
CDR3 protein: ASSLSTGDTEAF

clone size: NA
V gene: TRBV5-5
CDR3 protein: ASSLYSLSRDKGYGYT

clone size: NA
V gene: TRBV13
CDR3 protein: ASSLAGTNYGYT

clone size: few
V gene: TRBV4-2
CDR3 protein: ASSPLGSGGYGEQF

clone size: NA
V gene: TRBV20-1
CDR3 protein: SASRTGVREKLF

clone size: NA
V gene: TRBV19
CDR3 protein: ASTFWRSGTGELF

clone size: NA
V gene: TRBV5-1
CDR3 protein: ASSGGQYSATEAF

clone size: NA
V gene: TRBV12-3/TRBV12-4
CDR3 protein: ASSIQDGQPQH

clone size: NA
V gene: TRBV5-1
CDR3 protein: ASRDTNTGELF

clone size: NA
V gene: TRBV4-3
CDR3 protein: ASSQDLGLRETQY

clone size: NA
V gene: TRBV5-6
CDR3 protein: ASSLVAGSNEKLF

clone size: NA
V gene: TRBV2
CDR3 protein: ASSGSPTDGRGYT

clone size: NA
V gene: TRBV10-3
CDR3 protein: AISESTINYGYT

clone size: once
V gene: TRBV6-5
CDR3 protein: ASSRDSQNEKLF

clone size: NA
V gene: TRBV20-1
CDR3 protein: SAKLGDGYT

clone size: NA
V gene: TRBV5-6
CDR3 protein: ASSRPGTGAPSGYT

clone size: NA
V gene: TRBV11-2
CDR3 protein: ASSFPTGGGGNTIY

clone size: NA
V gene: TRBV5-1
CDR3 protein: ASSDRAGNQPQH